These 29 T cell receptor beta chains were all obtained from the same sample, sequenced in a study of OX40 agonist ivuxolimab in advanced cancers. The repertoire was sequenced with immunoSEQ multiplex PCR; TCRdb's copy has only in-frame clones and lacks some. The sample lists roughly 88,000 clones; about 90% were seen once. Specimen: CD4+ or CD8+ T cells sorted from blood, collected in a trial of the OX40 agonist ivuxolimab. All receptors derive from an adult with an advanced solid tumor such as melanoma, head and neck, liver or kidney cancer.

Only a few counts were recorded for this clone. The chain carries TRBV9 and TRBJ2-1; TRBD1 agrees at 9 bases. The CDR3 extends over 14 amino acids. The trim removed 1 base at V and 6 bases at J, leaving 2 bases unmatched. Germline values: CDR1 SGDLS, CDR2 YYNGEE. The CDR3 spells CASSVLTGGNEQFF. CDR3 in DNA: TGTGCCAGCAGCGTATTGACAGGGGGCAATGAGCAGTTCTTC.

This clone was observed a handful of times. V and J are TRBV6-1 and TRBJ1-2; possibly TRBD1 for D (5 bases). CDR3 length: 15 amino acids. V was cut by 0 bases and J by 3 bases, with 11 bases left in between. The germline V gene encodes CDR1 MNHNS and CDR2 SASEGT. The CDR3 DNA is TGTGCCAGCAGTGAAGCGGGGGGAGAAGACTATGGCTACACCTTC. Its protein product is CASSEAGGEDYGYTF.

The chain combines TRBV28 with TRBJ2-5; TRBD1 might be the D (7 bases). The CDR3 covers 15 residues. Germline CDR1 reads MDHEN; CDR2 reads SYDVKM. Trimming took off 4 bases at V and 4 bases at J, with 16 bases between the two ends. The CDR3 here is CASSSDNRGGETQYF. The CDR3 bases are TGTGCCAGCAGTTCCGACAACAGGGGAGGAGAGACCCAGTACTTC.

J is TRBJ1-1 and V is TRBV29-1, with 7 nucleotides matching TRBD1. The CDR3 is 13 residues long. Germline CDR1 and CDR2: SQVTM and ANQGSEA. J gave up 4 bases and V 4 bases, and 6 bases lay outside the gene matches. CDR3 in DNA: TGCAGCGTTGGGGCAGGGGGTGGCACTGAAGCTTTCTTT. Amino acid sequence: CSVGAGGGTEAFF.

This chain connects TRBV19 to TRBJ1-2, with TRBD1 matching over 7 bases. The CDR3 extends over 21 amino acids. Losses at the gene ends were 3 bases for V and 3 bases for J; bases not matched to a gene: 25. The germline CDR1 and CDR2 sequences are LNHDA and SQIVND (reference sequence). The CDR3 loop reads CASSIFRSGPGQPSPHYGYTF. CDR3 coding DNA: TGTGCCAGTAGTATTTTCCGTTCGGGACCGGGACAGCCGAGTCCGCACTATGGCTACACCTTC. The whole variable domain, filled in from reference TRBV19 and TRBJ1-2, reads DGGITQSPKYLFRKEGQNVTLSCEQNLNHDAMYWYRQDPGQGLRLIYYSQIVNDFQKGDIAEGYSVSREKKESFPLTVTSAQKNPTAFYLCASSIFRSGPGQPSPHYGYTFGSGTRLTVV.

The CDR3 DNA follows: TGCGGAGGAGTGACAGGGACGAACACTGAAGCTTTCTTT. Translating gives CGGVTGTNTEAFF. This chain uses TRBV29-1 with TRBJ1-1, with 7 bases lining up with TRBD1. Germline V gene sequence: CDR1 SQVTM, CDR2 ANQGSEA. The CDR3 spans 13 residues. The variable domain in full, completed from reference TRBV29-1 and TRBJ1-1, reads SAVISQKPSRDICQRGTSLTIQCQVDSQVTMMFWYRQQPGQSLTLIATANQGSEATYESGFVIDKFPISRPNLTFSTLTVSNMSPEDSSIYLCGGVTGTNTEAFFGQGTRLTVV.

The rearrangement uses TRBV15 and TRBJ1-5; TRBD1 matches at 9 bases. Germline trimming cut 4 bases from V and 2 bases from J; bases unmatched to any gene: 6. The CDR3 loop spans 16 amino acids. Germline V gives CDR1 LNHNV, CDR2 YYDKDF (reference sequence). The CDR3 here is CATSTQGQGRNQPQHF. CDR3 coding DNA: TGTGCCACCAGCACCCAAGGACAGGGGCGCAATCAGCCCCAGCATTTT.

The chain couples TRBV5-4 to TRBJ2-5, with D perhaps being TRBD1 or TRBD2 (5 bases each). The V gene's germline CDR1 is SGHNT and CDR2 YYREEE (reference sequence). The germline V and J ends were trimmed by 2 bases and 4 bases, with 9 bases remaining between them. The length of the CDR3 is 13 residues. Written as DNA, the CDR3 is TGTGCCAGCAGCTTTTCAGGGACAGAGACCCAGTACTTC. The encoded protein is CASSFSGTETQYF. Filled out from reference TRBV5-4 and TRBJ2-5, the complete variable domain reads ETGVTQSPTHLIKTRGQQVTLRCSSQSGHNTVSWYQQALGQGPQFIFQYYREEENGRGNFPPRFSGLQFPNYSSELNVNALELDDSALYLCASSFSGTETQYFGPGTRLLVL.

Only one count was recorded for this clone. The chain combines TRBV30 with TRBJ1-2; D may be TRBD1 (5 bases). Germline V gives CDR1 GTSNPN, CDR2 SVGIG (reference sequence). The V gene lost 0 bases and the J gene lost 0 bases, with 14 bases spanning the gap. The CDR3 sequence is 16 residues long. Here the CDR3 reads CAWSVAGNLANYGYTF. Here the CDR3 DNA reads TGTGCCTGGAGTGTAGCAGGGAATTTAGCTAACTATGGCTACACCTTC.

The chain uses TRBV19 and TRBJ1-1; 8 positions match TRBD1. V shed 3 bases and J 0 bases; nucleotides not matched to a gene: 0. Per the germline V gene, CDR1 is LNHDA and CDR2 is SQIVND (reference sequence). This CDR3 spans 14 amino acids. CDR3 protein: CASSMDRVNTEAFF. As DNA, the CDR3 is TGTGCCAGTAGTATGGACAGGGTGAACACTGAAGCTTTCTTT.

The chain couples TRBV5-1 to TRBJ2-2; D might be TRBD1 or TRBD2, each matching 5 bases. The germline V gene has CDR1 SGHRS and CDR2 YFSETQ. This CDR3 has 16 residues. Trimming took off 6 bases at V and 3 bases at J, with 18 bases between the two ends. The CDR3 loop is CASKDPRDGDTGELFF. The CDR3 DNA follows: TGCGCCAGCAAGGACCCCCGGGACGGGGACACCGGGGAGCTGTTTTTT.

The CDR3 sequence: CATSSEQGQQGEATGELFF. The CDR3 DNA reads TGTGCCACCAGCAGCGAGCAAGGACAACAGGGGGAGGCGACCGGGGAGCTGTTTTTT. The J gene is TRBJ2-2, the V gene TRBV15; the match to TRBD1 covers 8 bases. With 3 bases clipped from V and 5 bases from J, the junction kept 17 bases outside the gene matches. Looked up from germline, CDR1 is LNHNV and CDR2 is YYDKDF (reference sequence). The CDR3 runs 19 residues.

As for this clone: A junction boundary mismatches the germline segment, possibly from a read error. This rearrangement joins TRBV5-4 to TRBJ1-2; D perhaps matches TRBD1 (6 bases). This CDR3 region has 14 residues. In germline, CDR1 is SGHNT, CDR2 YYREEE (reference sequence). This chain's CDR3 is CASSHVGQSYGYTF. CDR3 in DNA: TGCGCCAGCAGCCATGTCGGACAGTCCTATGGCTACACCTTC.

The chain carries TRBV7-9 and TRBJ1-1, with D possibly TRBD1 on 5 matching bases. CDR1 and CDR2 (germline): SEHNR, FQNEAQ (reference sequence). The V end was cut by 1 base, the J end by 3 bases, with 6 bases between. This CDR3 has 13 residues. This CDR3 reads CASSLGGDTEAFF. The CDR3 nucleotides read TGTGCCAGCAGCTTAGGAGGGGACACTGAAGCTTTCTTT.

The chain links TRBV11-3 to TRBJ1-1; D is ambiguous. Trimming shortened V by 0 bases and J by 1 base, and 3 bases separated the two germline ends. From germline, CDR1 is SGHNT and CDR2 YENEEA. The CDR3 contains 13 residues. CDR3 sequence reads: CASSLEANTEAFF. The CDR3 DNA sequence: TGTGCCAGCAGCTTAGAGGCGAACACTGAAGCTTTCTTT.

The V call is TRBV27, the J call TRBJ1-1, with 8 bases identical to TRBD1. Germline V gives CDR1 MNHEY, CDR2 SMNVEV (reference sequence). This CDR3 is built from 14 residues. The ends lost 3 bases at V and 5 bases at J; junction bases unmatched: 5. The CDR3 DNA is TGTGCCAGCAGTTTTACAGGGGGTAGGACTGAAGCTTTCTTT. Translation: CASSFTGGRTEAFF.

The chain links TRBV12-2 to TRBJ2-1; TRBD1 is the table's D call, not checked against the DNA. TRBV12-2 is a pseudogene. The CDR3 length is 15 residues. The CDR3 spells CASPRVPSSYNEQFF. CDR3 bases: TGTGCAAGTCCCAGGGTTCCTAGCTCCTACAATGAGCAGTTCTTC.

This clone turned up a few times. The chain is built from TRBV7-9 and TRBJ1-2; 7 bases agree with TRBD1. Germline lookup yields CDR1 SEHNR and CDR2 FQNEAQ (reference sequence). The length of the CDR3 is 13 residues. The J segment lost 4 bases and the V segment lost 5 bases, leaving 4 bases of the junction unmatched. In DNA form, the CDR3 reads TGTGCCAGCAGCCTGACAGGGAGCTATGGCTACACCTTC. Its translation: CASSLTGSYGYTF.

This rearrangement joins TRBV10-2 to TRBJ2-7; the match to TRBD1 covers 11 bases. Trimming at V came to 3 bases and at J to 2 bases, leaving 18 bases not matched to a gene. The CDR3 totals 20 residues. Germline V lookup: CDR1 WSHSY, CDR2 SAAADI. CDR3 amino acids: CASSEFTGTGGSVITYEQYF. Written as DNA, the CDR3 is TGCGCCAGCAGTGAATTCACCGGGACAGGGGGAAGCGTTATTACCTACGAGCAGTACTTC.

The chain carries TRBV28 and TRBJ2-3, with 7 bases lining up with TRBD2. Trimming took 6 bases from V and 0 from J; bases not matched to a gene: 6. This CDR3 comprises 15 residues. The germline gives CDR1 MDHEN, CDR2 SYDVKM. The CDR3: CASSRLAGSTDTQYF. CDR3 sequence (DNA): TGTGCCAGCAGCCGATTAGCGGGTAGCACAGATACGCAGTATTTT.

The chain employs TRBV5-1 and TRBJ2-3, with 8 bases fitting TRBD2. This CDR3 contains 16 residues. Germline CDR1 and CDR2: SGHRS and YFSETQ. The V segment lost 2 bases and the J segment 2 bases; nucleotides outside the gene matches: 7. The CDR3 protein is CASSLRAGVNTDTQYF. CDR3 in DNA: TGCGCCAGCAGCTTACGAGCGGGAGTGAACACAGATACGCAGTATTTT.

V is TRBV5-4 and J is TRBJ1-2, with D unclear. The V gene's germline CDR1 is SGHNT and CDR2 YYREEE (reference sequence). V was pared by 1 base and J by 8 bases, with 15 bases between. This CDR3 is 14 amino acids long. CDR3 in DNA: TGTGCCAGCAGCTTGTCGGAGATCGCTTGGGGCTACACCTTC. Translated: CASSLSEIAWGYTF.

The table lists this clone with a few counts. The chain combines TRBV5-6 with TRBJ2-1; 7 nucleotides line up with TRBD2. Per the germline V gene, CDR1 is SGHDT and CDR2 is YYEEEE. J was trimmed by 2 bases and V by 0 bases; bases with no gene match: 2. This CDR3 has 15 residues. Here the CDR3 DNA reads TGTGCCAGCAGCTTGGCGGGAGGTACCTACAATGAGCAGTTCTTC. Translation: CASSLAGGTYNEQFF. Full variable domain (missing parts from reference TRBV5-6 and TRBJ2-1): DAGVTQSPTHLIKTRGQQVTLRCSPKSGHDTVSWYQQALGQGPQFIFQYYEEEERQRGNFPDRFSGHQFPNYSSELNVNALLLGDSALYLCASSLAGGTYNEQFFGPGTRLTVL.

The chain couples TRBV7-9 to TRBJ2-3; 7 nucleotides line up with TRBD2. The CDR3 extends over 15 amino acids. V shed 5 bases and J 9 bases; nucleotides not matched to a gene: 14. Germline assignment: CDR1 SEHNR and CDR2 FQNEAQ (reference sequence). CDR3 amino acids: CASSRLGEAGLTQYF. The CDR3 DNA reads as TGTGCCAGCAGCCGACTCGGCGAAGCGGGGTTAACGCAGTATTTT.

CDR3 loop: CASSQDDWPGGSSGELFF. CDR3 nucleotide sequence: TGCGCCAGCAGCCAAGATGATTGGCCAGGGGGCTCTTCCGGGGAGCTGTTTTTT. The chain has TRBV4-1 and TRBJ2-2, with 8 bases aligning to TRBD1. The germline V gene encodes CDR1 MGHRA and CDR2 YSYEKL. V was clipped by 0 bases and J by 6 bases; unmatched bases: 12. The CDR3 covers 18 residues.

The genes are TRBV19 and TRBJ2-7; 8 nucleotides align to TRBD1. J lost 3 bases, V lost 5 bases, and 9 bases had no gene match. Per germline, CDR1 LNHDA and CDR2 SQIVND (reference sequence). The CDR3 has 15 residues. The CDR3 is CASSVTFTGGYEQYV. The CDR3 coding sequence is TGTGCCAGTAGTGTAACTTTTACAGGGGGCTACGAGCAGTACGTC.

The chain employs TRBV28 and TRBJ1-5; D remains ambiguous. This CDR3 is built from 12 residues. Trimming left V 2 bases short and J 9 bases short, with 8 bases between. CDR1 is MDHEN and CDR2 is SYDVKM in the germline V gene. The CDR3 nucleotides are TGTGCCAGCAGTTTACCCCTGAGGCCCCAGCATTTT. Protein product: CASSLPLRPQHF.

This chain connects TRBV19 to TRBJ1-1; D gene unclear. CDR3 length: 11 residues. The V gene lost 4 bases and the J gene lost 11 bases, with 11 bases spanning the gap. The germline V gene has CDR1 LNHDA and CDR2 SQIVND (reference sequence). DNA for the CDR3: TGTGCCAGTAGTACACGGGTGGGCGCTTTCTTT. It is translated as CASSTRVGAFF.

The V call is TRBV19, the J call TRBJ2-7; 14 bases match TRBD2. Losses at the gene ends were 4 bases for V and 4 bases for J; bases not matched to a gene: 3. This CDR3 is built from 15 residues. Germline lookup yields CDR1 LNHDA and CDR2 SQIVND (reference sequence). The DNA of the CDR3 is TGTGCCAGTAGTAGACTAGCGGGAGGGCCTTACGAGCAGTACTTC. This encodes CASSRLAGGPYEQYF.